This T cell receptor (beta chain) appears in the sequencing data of a study of cytomegalovirus exposure and HLA in healthy donors. Study at large: In a previous analysis, 110 million or so unique TCR beta sequences were found from 170 million or so T cells.

Healthy bone marrow donors formed the donor group. The PCR ran on 60 Vbeta and 13 Jbeta primers. Measured with immunoSEQ multiplex PCR; TCRdb has only the in-frame clones, and not every one. The sample consists of about 130,000 clones, about four fifths of them appearing once. In its sample, this clone was seen once. The antigen remains unidentified. Study-wide points: A later analysis showed TCR association rates differing by HLA locus, peaking at DRB1 and lowest at HLA-C. Associated with HLA alleles at 0.05 false discovery rate in a later analysis were over 15,000 TCR beta sequences.

CDR3 length equals 16 residues. CDR1 and CDR2 from the germline V gene are MGHDK and SYGVNS. Trimming took off 2 bases at V and 3 bases at J, with 14 bases between the two ends. The receptor comes from a young man in good health. Sequencing input: PBMCs. The chain is built from TRBV25-1 and TRBJ1-5, with D possibly being TRBD1 (5 bases). CDR3 coding DNA: TGTGCCAGCAGTGAAGGTAACAGGCCCAACAATCAGCCCCAGCATTTT. Amino acid sequence: CASSEGNRPNNQPQHF.